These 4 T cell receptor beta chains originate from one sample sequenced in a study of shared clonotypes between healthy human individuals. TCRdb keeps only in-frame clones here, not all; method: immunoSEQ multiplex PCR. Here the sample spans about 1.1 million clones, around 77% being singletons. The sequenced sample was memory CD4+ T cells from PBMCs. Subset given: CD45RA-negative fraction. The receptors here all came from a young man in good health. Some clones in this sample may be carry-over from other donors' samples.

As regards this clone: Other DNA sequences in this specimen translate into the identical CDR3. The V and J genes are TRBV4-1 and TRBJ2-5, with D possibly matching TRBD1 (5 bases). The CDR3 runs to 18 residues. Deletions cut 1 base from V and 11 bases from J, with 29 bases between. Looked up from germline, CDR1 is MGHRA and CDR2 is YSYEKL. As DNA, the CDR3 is TGCGCCAGCAGCCAAGCATTATCCGGGTACAGGCCCACGGATGAGCAGTACTTC. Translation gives CASSQALSGYRPTDEQYF.

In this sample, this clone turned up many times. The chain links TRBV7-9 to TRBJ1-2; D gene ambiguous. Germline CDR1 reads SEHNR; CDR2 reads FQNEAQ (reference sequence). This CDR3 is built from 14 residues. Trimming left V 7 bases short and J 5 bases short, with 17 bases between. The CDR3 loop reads CASTREAVQYGYTF. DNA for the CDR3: TGTGCCAGCACCCGAGAGGCAGTTCAGTATGGCTACACCTTC.

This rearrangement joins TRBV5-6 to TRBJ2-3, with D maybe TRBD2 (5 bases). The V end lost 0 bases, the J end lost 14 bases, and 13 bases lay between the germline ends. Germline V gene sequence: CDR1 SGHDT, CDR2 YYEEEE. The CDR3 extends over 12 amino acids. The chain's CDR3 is CASSLGLHGPYF. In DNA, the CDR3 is TGTGCCAGCAGCTTGGGACTACACGGTCCGTATTTT.

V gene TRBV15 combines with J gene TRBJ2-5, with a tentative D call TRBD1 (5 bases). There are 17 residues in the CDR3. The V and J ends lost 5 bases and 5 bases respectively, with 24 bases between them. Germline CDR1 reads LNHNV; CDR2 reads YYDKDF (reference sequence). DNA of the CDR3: TGTGCCACCAGCGGACATCTGGGCCCTTCGAATAGGGAGACCCAGTACTTC. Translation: CATSGHLGPSNRETQYF. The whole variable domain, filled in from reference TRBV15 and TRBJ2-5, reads DAMVIQNPRYQVTQFGKPVTLSCSQTLNHNVMYWYQQKSSQAPKLLFHYYDKDFNNEADTPDNFQSRRPNTSFCFLDIRSPGLGDTAMYLCATSGHLGPSNRETQYFGPGTRLLVL.